The entry below describes one TCR beta chain. Amplification of TCR beta CDR3 regions used RNA as the template. The HTBI primer set served for first-round RT-PCR of the TCR CDR3. TCRdb reprocessed the multiplex PCR reads with MiXCR, giving one entry per CDR3 protein. The data contain approximately 630,000 distinct CDR3 sequences, 16% of them singletons. Trimming cost V 6 bases and J 0 bases; bases outside gene matches: 9. The CDR3 has 16 amino acids. Germline V gives CDR1 LGHNT, CDR2 FRNRAP. The data derive from a study of T cells in Graves' hyperthyroidism and ophthalmopathy. The rearrangement joins TRBV12-5 to TRBJ2-7; TRBD1 agrees at 9 bases. This receptor was identified in a woman younger than 45 with Graves' hyperthyroidism. Sequenced: blood. For the CDR3, the DNA is TGTGCTAGTGGCTCGGACAGGGGCCTAATCTCCTACGAGCAGTACTTC. The encoded protein is CASGSDRGLISYEQYF.